This T cell receptor (beta chain) emerged from a study of cytomegalovirus exposure and HLA in healthy donors. Details on this clone: Antigen: not known.

The data were produced by immunoSEQ multiplex PCR, yet TCRdb's version contains in-frame clones alone and is incomplete. In the table there are over 150,000 clones, 70% to 90% of which are singletons. CDR1 is MGHDK, CDR2 SYGVNS, per germline. The V end was cut by 3 bases, the J end by 2 bases, with 14 bases between. This CDR3 has 15 amino acids. General study results and limits: In the 120 validation repertoires, approximately 93% of cluster scores exceeded 0, per a later analysis. TCR beta chains numbering more than 150 were designated cytomegalovirus-associated. The dataset shows that most TCR sequences were rare, while some public TCRs occurred in many donors.

The chain employs TRBV25-1 and TRBJ2-7, with D tentatively TRBD1 (5 bases). This TCR was sampled from a woman aged 25 to 39 in good health and CMV-seronegative. Sequencing was performed on PBMCs. Here the CDR3 reads CASSDSGMPPYEQYF. DNA for the CDR3: TGTGCCAGCAGTGATTCAGGGATGCCCCCCTACGAGCAGTACTTC.